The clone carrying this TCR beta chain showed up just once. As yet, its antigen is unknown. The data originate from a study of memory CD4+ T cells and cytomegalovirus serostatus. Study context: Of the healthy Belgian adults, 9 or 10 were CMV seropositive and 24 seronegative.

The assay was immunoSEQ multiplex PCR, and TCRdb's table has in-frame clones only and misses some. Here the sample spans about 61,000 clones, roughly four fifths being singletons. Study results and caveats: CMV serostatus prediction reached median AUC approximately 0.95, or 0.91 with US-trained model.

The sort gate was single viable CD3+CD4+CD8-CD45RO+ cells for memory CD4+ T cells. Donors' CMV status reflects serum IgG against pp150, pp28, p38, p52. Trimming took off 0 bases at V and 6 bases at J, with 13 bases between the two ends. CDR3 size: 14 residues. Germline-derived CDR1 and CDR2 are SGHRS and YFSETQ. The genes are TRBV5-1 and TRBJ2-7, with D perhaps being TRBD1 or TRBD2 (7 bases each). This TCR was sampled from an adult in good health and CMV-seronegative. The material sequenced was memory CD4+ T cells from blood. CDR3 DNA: TGCGCCAGCAGCTTGGGGCAGGGGGGGCGCGAGCAGTACTTC. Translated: CASSLGQGGREQYF.